This entry lists 15 T cell receptor beta chains sequenced from one sample in a study of metastatic and nonmetastatic thyroid tumors. TCRdb re-called clones from the PCR reads using MiXCR. The data contain 40,000 to 45,000 clones, about 16% of them singletons. Among the patients, none had received any treatment before thyroid surgery. The source material was blood. These TCRs come from a female donor with papillary thyroid cancer or a benign thyroid nodule (not recorded which). Some clones in this sample may be carry-over from other donors' samples.

This clone was picked up many times. Being one base from a much bigger clone, this may be a read error. The sample has other DNA sequences that encode this CDR3 too. This rearrangement joins TRBV25-1 to TRBJ1-6; unclear D gene. V lost 6 bases to trimming and J lost 0 bases, with 9 bases between them. Germline V lookup: CDR1 MGHDK, CDR2 SYGVNS. This CDR3 has 15 residues. This CDR3 reads CASRGRSSYNSPLHF. CDR3 in DNA: TGTGCCAGCAGGGGCCGGAGCTCCTATAATTCACCCCTCCACTTT.

There are many counts of this clone. A read error may be the cause here, since a much bigger clone is one base away. The chain joins TRBV3-1 to TRBJ2-7; a possible D gene is TRBD2 (7 bases). Germline values: CDR1 LGHDT, CDR2 YNNKEL (reference sequence). The CDR3 has 15 residues. The CDR3 loop is CAISQGWGGEDEQYF. The CDR3 DNA is TGTGCCATCAGCCAAGGATGGGGGGGCGAGGACGAGCAGTACTTC.

This clone was observed many times. The chain recombines TRBV20-1 with TRBJ2-5; D not certain. The CDR3 contains 12 residues. From germline, CDR1 is DFQATT and CDR2 SNEGSKA (reference sequence). The V end lost 0 bases, the J end lost 9 bases, and 11 bases lay between the germline ends. CDR3 protein: CSARDLLVPQYF. The CDR3 DNA follows: TGCAGTGCTAGAGACCTCCTTGTGCCCCAGTACTTC.

This clone was seen more than once but under ten times. The chain joins TRBV7-2 to TRBJ1-1; 9 bases fit TRBD1. This CDR3 is 15 amino acids long. Per germline, CDR1 SGHTA and CDR2 FQGNSA. The V gene end was trimmed by 5 bases and the J gene end by 5 bases; junction bases not matched to a gene: 9. CDR3 loop: CASSPGTGTMTEAFF. CDR3 nucleotide sequence: TGTGCCAGCAGCCCCGGGACAGGGACGATGACTGAAGCTTTCTTT.

This clone was seen repeatedly, ten times or more. This chain links TRBV20-1 with TRBJ2-5; 10 bases are a match to TRBD2. With 0 bases clipped from V and 3 bases from J, the junction kept 7 bases outside the gene matches. Germline CDR1 reads DFQATT; CDR2 reads SNEGSKA (reference sequence). The CDR3 totals 16 residues. The CDR3 DNA reads TGCAGTGCTAGAGATGAAAGCGGGGGGGCTAAAGAGACCCAGTACTTC. It encodes CSARDESGGAKETQYF.

This clone was seen more than once but under ten times. The rearrangement uses TRBV6-1 and TRBJ1-5; no reliable D call. The CDR3 totals 16 residues. Per the germline V gene, CDR1 is MNHNS and CDR2 is SASEGT. V was trimmed by 7 bases and J by 0 bases, leaving 16 bases between them. Here the CDR3 DNA reads TGTGCCAGCAAGCCCGTCTTTACAACTAGCAATCAGCCCCAGCATTTT. Encoded protein: CASKPVFTTSNQPQHF.

This clone showed up many times. This may stem from a read error, because a much larger clone lies one nucleotide away. This is likely a read error, given that the CDR3 carries no conserved phenylalanine or tryptophan at its end. The chain is built from TRBV9 and TRBJ2-7; tentatively, D is TRBD1 or TRBD2 (7 bases each). V was cut by 3 bases and J by 5 bases, with 15 bases left in between. Germline-derived CDR1 and CDR2 are SGDLS and YYNGEE. The CDR3 loop spans 14 amino acids. The DNA of the CDR3 is TGTGCCAGCAGCGCTGACAGGGAGGGTGACGAGCAGTACCTC. Its translation: CASSADREGDEQYL.

Turning to this clone: A much larger clone lies a single base off, so this may be a read error. The same CDR3 can be traced to other DNA sequences in this sample. The rearrangement joins TRBV20-1 to TRBJ2-1; TRBD1 aligns across 8 bases. This CDR3 is built from 15 residues. Germline CDR1 and CDR2: DFQATT and SNEGSKA (reference sequence). V lost 5 bases to trimming and J lost 10 bases; unmatched junction nucleotides: 16. The CDR3 is CSAWKPGQAVNEQFF. The CDR3 nucleotides read TGCAGTGCTTGGAAACCGGGACAGGCGGTCAACGAGCAGTTCTTC.

This clone has at least ten counts. The CDR3 loop reads CSARVQANYGYTF. In DNA form, the CDR3 reads TGCAGTGCTAGAGTTCAAGCTAACTATGGCTACACCTTC. The J gene is TRBJ1-2, the V gene TRBV20-1; no firm D call. Germline V CDR1 and CDR2: DFQATT, SNEGSKA (reference sequence). The CDR3 has 13 amino acids. V was clipped by 1 base and J by 0 bases, with 6 bases between them.

Points on this clone: A read error is possible here, since a much larger clone lies one base away. The chain combines TRBV5-1 with TRBJ1-4; no reliable D call. CDR1 SGHRS and CDR2 YFSETQ come from the germline V gene. The CDR3 runs 11 residues. Trimming took off 5 bases at V and 4 bases at J, with 3 bases between the two ends. In DNA, the CDR3 is TGCGCCAGCAGGTTTAATGAAAAACTGTTTTTT. Translated: CASRFNEKLFF.

This clone was observed many times. The chain combines TRBV7-2 with TRBJ2-3; 9 nucleotides agree with TRBD2. The V gene end was trimmed by 6 bases and the J gene end by 2 bases; junction bases not matched to a gene: 6. The CDR3 has 15 residues. Looked up from germline, CDR1 is SGHTA and CDR2 is FQGNSA. The CDR3 DNA follows: TGTGCCAGCAGGCTTAGCGGGGGCATCACAGATACGCAGTATTTT. Translating gives CASRLSGGITDTQYF.

At least ten counts were recorded for this clone. The J gene is TRBJ2-7, the V gene TRBV2; the D is unclear. The CDR3 sequence is 13 residues long. V dropped 7 bases and J dropped 1 base, with 11 bases sitting between them. Germline values: CDR1 SNHLY, CDR2 FYNNEI. CDR3 DNA: TGTGCCAGCACGCGGACCTCTTCCTACGAGCAGTACTTC. Translation: CASTRTSSYEQYF.

This clone was detected ten times or more. CDR3 region: CASSLPNTDTQYF. The CDR3 DNA follows: TGTGCCAGCAGCTTACCCAACACAGATACGCAGTATTTT. V and J are TRBV11-2 and TRBJ2-3; D ambiguous. CDR1 is SGHAT, CDR2 FQNNGV, per germline. The V end was cut by 2 bases, the J end by 2 bases, with 5 bases between. The CDR3 extends over 13 amino acids.

Ten or more counts support this clone. The V and J genes are TRBV19 and TRBJ2-5, with a tentative D call TRBD2 (5 bases). This CDR3 region has 13 residues. From germline, CDR1 is LNHDA and CDR2 SQIVND (reference sequence). With 3 bases removed from V and 6 bases from J, the gap between germline ends came to 11 bases. DNA for the CDR3: TGTGCCAGTAGTATTGAGGGTGGGAAGACCCAGTACTTC. Its translation is CASSIEGGKTQYF.

The sample holds one count of this clone. The gene calls are TRBV18 and TRBJ1-2; D is uncertain. The CDR3 is 13 residues long. The V end was cut by 4 bases, the J end by 7 bases, with 13 bases between. CDR1 and CDR2 from the germline V gene are KGHSH and LQKENI. DNA of the CDR3: TGTGCCAGCTCACAAGGTCCCAACCTTGGCTACACCTTC. This sequence encodes CASSQGPNLGYTF. The full variable domain, rest sourced from reference TRBV18 and TRBJ1-2, is NAGVMQNPRHLVRRRGQEARLRCSPMKGHSHVYWYRQLPEEGLKFMVYLQKENIIDESGMPKERFSAEFPKEGPSILRIQQVVRGDSAAYFCASSQGPNLGYTFGSGTRLTVV.